Presented here are 10 T cell receptor beta chains from one specimen sequenced in a study of radiotherapy plus CTLA-4 blockade in lung cancer. TCRdb keeps only in-frame clones here, not all; method: immunoSEQ multiplex PCR. Seen here are more than 95,000 clones, about four fifths observed once, and the top ten hold roughly 5.2%. The sample in question was peripheral blood, obtained from a patient treated with radiotherapy plus ipilimumab. All receptors come from a human donor with non-small cell lung cancer who had a partial response to radiotherapy plus ipilimumab.

The chain employs TRBV20-1 and TRBJ1-6; unclear D gene. The length of the CDR3 is 11 residues. Trimming pared 3 bases from V and 5 bases from J, leaving 2 bases between. CDR1 DFQATT and CDR2 SNEGSKA come from the germline V gene (reference sequence). CDR3 DNA sequence: TGCAGTGCTAGCAATAATTCACCCCTCCACTTT. Amino acids: CSASNNSPLHF.

The chain uses TRBV30 and TRBJ2-2, with a possible D match to TRBD1 (6 bases). The CDR3 consists of 13 residues. Per the germline V gene, CDR1 is GTSNPN and CDR2 is SVGIG (reference sequence). V lost 4 bases, J lost 5 bases, and 11 bases lay in between. This chain's CDR3 is CAWIRGWTGELFF. As DNA, the CDR3 is TGTGCCTGGATCAGGGGATGGACCGGGGAGCTGTTTTTT.

This clone was detected once. The rearrangement links TRBV6-5 to TRBJ1-3; D gene unclear. Germline values: CDR1 MNHEY, CDR2 SVGAGI. The CDR3 has 13 amino acids. V was shortened by 5 bases and J by 1 base, with 6 bases between the two germline ends. CDR3 in DNA: TGTGCCAGCAGTCCGCAGTCTGGAAACACCATATATTTT. Its protein product is CASSPQSGNTIYF.

This clone has only a few counts. The V call is TRBV9, the J call TRBJ1-1; D may be TRBD1 (6 bases). Looked up from germline, CDR1 is SGDLS and CDR2 is YYNGEE. The CDR3 totals 15 residues. V lost 4 bases to trimming and J lost 5 bases, with 18 bases between them. CDR3 bases: TGTGCCAGCAGCCCCCTAACAGGGTTGGGGACTGAAGCTTTCTTT. This gives the protein CASSPLTGLGTEAFF.

This clone was seen a few times. Here the CDR3 DNA reads TGCGCCAGCAGCCCGGACAGTGGGGAGACCCAGTACTTC. It codes for CASSPDSGETQYF. The genes are TRBV5-1 and TRBJ2-5; maybe TRBD1 (6 bases). The V gene lost 4 bases and the J gene lost 5 bases, with 12 bases spanning the gap. The CDR3 has 13 amino acids. The germline V gene encodes CDR1 SGHRS and CDR2 YFSETQ. Full variable domain (outside the CDR3, taken from reference TRBV5-1 and TRBJ2-5): KAGVTQTPRYLIKTRGQQVTLSCSPISGHRSVSWYQQTPGQGLQFLFEYFSETQRNKGNFPGRFSGRQFSNSRSEMNVSTLELGDSALYLCASSPDSGETQYFGPGTRLLVL.

On this clone itself: One end of the junction is discordant with germline, which a read error may explain. The genes are TRBV7-7 and TRBJ2-1; perhaps TRBD2 as D (6 bases). The CDR3 is 13 amino acids. Germline lookup yields CDR1 SSHAT and CDR2 FNYEAQ (reference sequence). The CDR3 protein is CASSTTSHNEQFF. Here the CDR3 DNA reads TGTGCTAGCAGCACCACTAGCCACAATGAGCAGTTCTTC. The variable domain in full, completed from reference TRBV7-7 and TRBJ2-1, reads GAGVSQSPRYKVTKRGQDVTLRCDPISSHATLYWYQQALGQGPEFLTYFNYEAQPDKSGLPSDRFSAERPEGSISTLTIQRTEQRDSAMYRCASSTTSHNEQFFGPGTRLTVL.

The V and J genes are TRBV7-2 and TRBJ1-1; D is perhaps TRBD1 (6 bases). The CDR3 runs 14 residues. Germline loops: CDR1 SGHTA, CDR2 FQGNSA. Trimming stripped 1 base from V and 4 bases from J, with 10 bases between. The DNA for the CDR3 is TGTGCCAGCAGCTTAGTTCAGGGGCTCACTGAAGCTTTCTTT. Residues: CASSLVQGLTEAFF. The variable domain in full, with the rest retrieved from reference TRBV7-2 and TRBJ1-1, is GAGVSQSPSNKVTEKGKDVELRCDPISGHTALYWYRQSLGQGLEFLIYFQGNSAPDKSGLPSDRFSAERTGGSVSTLTIQRTQQEDSAVYLCASSLVQGLTEAFFGQGTRLTVV.

V and J are TRBV28 and TRBJ1-2; D remains ambiguous. Trimming left V 5 bases short and J 8 bases short, with 12 bases between. Germline-derived CDR1 and CDR2 are MDHEN and SYDVKM. This CDR3 comprises 12 residues. The DNA of the CDR3 is TGTGCCAGCAGTCCCGGTGCTTGGGGCTACACCTTC. Translating it yields CASSPGAWGYTF.

As for this clone: The sample has other DNA sequences that encode this CDR3 too. The rearrangement links TRBV5-1 to TRBJ2-6; D is unresolved. The CDR3 consists of 15 residues. Per germline, CDR1 SGHRS and CDR2 YFSETQ. The germline V and J ends were trimmed by 0 bases and 0 bases, with 4 bases remaining between them. CDR3 amino acids: CASSLANSGANVLTF. The CDR3 bases are TGCGCCAGCAGCTTGGCAAACTCTGGGGCCAACGTCCTGACTTTC.

This chain joins TRBV15 and TRBJ1-5; 9 nucleotides align to TRBD1. The CDR3 consists of 14 residues. V was pared by 6 bases and J by 6 bases, with 6 bases of the junction left unmatched. Germline V CDR1 and CDR2: LNHNV, YYDKDF (reference sequence). The chain's CDR3 is CATRPTGGGQPQHF. The CDR3 bases are TGTGCCACCAGGCCGACAGGGGGAGGTCAGCCCCAGCATTTT. The variable domain in full, completed from reference TRBV15 and TRBJ1-5, reads DAMVIQNPRYQVTQFGKPVTLSCSQTLNHNVMYWYQQKSSQAPKLLFHYYDKDFNNEADTPDNFQSRRPNTSFCFLDIRSPGLGDTAMYLCATRPTGGGQPQHFGDGTRLSIL.